This TCR beta chain derives from a study of CD4 and CD8 cells across lung adenocarcinoma regions. Donors had localized lung adenocarcinoma, a non-small cell lung cancer. TCRdb re-called the PCR reads through MiXCR, storing one row per CDR3 protein. The table lists under 8,000 distinct CDR3 sequences, about half of them singletons. There are 17 residues in the CDR3. The trim removed 4 bases at V and 6 bases at J, leaving 14 bases unmatched. Germline V gene sequence: CDR1 WSHSY, CDR2 SAAADI. This chain uses TRBV10-2 with TRBJ2-1, with 8 bases matching TRBD2. Sequenced sample: CD8+ T cells from the center of a lung tumor. This TCR was recovered from a male donor with lung adenocarcinoma. The CD4 and CD8 labels of this study may be unreliable. CDR3 loop: CASSAGGGGLGGNEQFF. The CDR3 DNA is TGCGCCAGCAGTGCCGGGGGAGGGGGACTAGGGGGCAATGAGCAGTTCTTC.